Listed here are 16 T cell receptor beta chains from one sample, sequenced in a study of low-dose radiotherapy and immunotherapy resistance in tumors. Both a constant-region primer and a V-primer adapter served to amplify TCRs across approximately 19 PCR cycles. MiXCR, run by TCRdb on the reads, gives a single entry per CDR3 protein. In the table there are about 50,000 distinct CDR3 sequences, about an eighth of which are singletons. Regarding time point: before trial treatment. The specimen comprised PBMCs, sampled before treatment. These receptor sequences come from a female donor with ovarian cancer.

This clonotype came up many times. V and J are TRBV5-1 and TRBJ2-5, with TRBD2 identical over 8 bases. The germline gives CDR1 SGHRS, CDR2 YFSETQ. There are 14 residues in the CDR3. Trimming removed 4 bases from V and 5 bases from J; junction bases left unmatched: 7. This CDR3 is CASSQAGAWETQYF. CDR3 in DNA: TGCGCCAGCAGCCAAGCGGGAGCTTGGGAGACCCAGTACTTC.

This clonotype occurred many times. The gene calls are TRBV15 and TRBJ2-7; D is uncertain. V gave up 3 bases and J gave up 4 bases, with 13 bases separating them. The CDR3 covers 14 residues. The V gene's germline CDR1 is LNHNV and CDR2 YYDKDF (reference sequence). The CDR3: CATSSGFRKYEQYF. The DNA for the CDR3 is TGTGCCACCAGCAGTGGATTTAGGAAATACGAGCAGTACTTC.

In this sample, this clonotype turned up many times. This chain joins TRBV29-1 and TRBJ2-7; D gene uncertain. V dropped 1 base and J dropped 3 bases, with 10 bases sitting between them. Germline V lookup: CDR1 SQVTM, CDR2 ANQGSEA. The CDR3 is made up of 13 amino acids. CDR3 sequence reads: CSVEGDGSYEQYF. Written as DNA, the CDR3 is TGCAGCGTTGAAGGCGACGGTAGCTACGAGCAGTACTTC.

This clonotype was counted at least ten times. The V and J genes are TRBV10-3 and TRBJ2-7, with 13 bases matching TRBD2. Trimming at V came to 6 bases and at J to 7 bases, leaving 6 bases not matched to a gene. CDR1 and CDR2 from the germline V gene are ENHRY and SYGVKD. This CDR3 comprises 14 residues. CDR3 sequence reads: CAISGLAGAGEQYF. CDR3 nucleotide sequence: TGTGCCATCAGCGGACTAGCGGGGGCGGGTGAGCAGTACTTC.

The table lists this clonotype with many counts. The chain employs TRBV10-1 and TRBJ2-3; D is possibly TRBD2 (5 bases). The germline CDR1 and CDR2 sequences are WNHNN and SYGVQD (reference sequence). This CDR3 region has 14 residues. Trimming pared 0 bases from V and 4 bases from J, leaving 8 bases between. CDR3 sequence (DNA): TGCGCCAGCAGTGAGTCGACGGAGGCAGATACGCAGTATTTT. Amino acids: CASSESTEADTQYF.

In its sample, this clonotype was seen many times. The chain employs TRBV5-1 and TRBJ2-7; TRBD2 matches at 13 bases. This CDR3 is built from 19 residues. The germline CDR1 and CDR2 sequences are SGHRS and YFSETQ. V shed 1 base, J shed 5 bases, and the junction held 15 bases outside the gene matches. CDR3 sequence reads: CASSLTPPGQGLAGNEQYF. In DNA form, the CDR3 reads TGCGCCAGCAGCTTGACCCCACCGGGACAGGGACTAGCGGGAAACGAGCAGTACTTC.

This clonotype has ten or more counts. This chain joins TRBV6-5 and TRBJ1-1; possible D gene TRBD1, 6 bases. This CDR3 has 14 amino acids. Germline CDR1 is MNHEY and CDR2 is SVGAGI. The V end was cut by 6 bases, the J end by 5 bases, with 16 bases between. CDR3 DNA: TGTGCCAGCAGGGCCGCGGGGGGCCATACTGAAGCTTTCTTT. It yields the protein CASRAAGGHTEAFF.

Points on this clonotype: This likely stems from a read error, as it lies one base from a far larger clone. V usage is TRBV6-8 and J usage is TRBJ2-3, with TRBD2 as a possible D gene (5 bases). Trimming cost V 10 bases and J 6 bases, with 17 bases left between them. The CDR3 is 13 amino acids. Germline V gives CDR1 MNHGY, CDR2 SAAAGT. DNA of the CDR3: TGTGCCATCAGCGATACCACGGGGGATACGCAGTATTTT. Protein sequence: CAISDTTGDTQYF.

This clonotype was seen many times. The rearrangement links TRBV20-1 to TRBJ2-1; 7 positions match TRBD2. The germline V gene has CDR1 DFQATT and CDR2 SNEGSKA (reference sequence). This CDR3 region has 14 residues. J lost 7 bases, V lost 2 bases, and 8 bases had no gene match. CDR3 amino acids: CSARRTSLGNEQFF. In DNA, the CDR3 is TGCAGTGCTAGAAGGACTAGTTTAGGAAATGAGCAGTTCTTC.

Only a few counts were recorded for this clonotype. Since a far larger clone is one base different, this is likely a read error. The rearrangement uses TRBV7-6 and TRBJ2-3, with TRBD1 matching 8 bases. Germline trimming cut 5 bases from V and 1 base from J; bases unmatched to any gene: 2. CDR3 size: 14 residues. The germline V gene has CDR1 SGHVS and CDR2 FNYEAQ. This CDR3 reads CASSVQGGTDTQYF. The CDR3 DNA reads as TGTGCCAGCAGCGTACAGGGGGGCACAGATACGCAGTATTTT. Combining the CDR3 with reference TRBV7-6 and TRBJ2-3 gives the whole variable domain GAGVSQSPRYKVTKRGQDVALRCDPISGHVSLYWYRQALGQGPEFLTYFNYEAQQDKSGLPNDRFSAERPEGSISTLTIQRTEQRDSAMYRCASSVQGGTDTQYFGPGTRLTVL.

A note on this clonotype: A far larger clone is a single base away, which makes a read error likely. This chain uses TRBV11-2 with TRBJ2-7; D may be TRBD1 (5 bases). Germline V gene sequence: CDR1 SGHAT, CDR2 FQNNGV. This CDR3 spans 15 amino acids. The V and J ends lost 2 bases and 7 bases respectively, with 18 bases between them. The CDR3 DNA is TGTGCCAGCAGCTTAAAAGGCCCCCAGGACAATGAGCAGTACTTC. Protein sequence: CASSLKGPQDNEQYF.

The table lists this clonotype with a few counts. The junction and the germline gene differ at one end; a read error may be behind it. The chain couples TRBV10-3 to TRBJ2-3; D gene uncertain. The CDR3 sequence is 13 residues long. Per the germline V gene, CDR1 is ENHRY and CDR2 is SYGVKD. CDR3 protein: CASSYDPTDTQYF. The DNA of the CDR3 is TGTGCCAGCAGTTATGACCCCACAGATACGCAGTATTTT.

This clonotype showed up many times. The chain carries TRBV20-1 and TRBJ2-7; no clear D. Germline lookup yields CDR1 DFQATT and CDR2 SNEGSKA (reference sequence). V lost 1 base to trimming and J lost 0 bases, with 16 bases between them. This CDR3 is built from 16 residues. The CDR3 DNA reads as TGCAGTGCTAGAGGAGTGGTAGCATTGAGCTCCTACGAGCAGTACTTC. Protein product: CSARGVVALSSYEQYF.

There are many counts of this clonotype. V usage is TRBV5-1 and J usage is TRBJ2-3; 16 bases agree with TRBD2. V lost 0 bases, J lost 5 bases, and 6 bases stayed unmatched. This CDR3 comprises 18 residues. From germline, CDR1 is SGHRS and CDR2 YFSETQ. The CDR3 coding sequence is TGCGCCAGCAGCTTGGCGGGACTAGCGGGAGGGCCGGGAGATACGCAGTATTTT. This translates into CASSLAGLAGGPGDTQYF.

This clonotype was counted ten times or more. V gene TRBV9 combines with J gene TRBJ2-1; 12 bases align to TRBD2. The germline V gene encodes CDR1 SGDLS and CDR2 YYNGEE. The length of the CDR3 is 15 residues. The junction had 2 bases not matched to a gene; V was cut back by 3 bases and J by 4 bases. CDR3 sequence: CASSETSGGYNEQFF. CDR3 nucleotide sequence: TGTGCCAGCAGCGAGACTAGCGGGGGATACAATGAGCAGTTCTTC.

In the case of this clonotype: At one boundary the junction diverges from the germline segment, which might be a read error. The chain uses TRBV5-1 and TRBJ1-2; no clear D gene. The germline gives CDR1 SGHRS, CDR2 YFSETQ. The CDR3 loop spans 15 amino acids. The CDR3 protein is CACSPGSEANYGYTF. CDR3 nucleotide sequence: TGCGCCTGCAGCCCAGGAAGCGAAGCTAATTATGGCTACACCTTC.